Shown below are 2 T cell receptor beta chains from a single sample sequenced in a study of vaccination effects on CD4 cells after COVID-19. Their antigens remain unidentified. Culturing for roughly 9 days preceded CD4+ T cell isolation. Either the mRNA-1273 or the BNT162b2 vaccine was given to participants as two doses. The data were produced by immunoSEQ multiplex PCR, yet TCRdb's version contains in-frame clones alone and is incomplete. The sample records around 40,000 clones, 65% to 80% being singletons. The input for sequencing was CD4+ T cells from PBMCs cultured without peptide, taken after COVID-19 vaccination. These receptors all stem from a human donor who received a COVID-19 vaccine.

V gene TRBV4-1 combines with J gene TRBJ1-3; 9 bases align to TRBD1. Germline V lookup: CDR1 MGHRA, CDR2 YSYEKL. Trimming took 1 base from V and 1 from J; bases not matched to a gene: 5. CDR3 length: 17 amino acids. For the CDR3, the DNA is TGCGCCAGCAGCCAAGGAGACAGGGGGATTTCTGGAAACACCATATATTTT. Residues: CASSQGDRGISGNTIYF.

This chain links TRBV13 with TRBJ2-7; TRBD1 matches at 7 bases. The V gene end was trimmed by 2 bases and the J gene end by 0 bases; junction bases not matched to a gene: 10. The CDR3 consists of 17 residues. CDR1 and CDR2 (germline): PRHDT, FYEKMQ (reference sequence). DNA of the CDR3: TGTGCCAGCAGCTTAAGAGGGGGCAGGGGAAGCTCCTACGAGCAGTACTTC. Protein sequence: CASSLRGGRGSSYEQYF.